The 14 T cell receptor beta chains listed next were all sequenced from one sample in a study of beta chain features in type 1 diabetes. Overall study results and limits: Within each of all four CD4+ subsets, Type 1 diabetes patients had TCRB CDR3s that were moderately but significantly shorter.

What these receptors recognize is not known. The whole isolated RNA underwent reverse transcription, so sequencing captured expressed TCRB transcripts. Clones were sequenced by immunoSEQ multiplex PCR, and TCRdb holds only the in-frame ones, with some missing. The table shows around 150,000 clones, with around 63% occurring only once. Specimen: naive CD4+ T cells from blood. The receptors shown here come from a man in his thirties or forties with type 1 diabetes.

The V call is TRBV9, the J call TRBJ2-3; D not resolved. CDR3 length: 16 amino acids. Trimming removed 0 bases at V and 0 bases at J, with 11 bases between. Germline CDR1 and CDR2: SGDLS and YYNGEE. CDR3 DNA: TGTGCCAGCAGCGTAGCTTTCAGTACTAGCACAGATACGCAGTATTTT. As protein: CASSVAFSTSTDTQYF.

This clone showed up just once. CDR3 nucleotides: TGTGCCAGCTCACGGGACAGGGAAGAGACCCAGTACTTC. Translated, it gives CASSRDREETQYF. The chain couples TRBV18 to TRBJ2-5, with TRBD1 matching over 9 bases. V lost 4 bases, J lost 3 bases, and 0 bases stayed unmatched. CDR3 length equals 13 residues. Germline CDR1 KGHSH, CDR2 LQKENI.

The J gene is TRBJ1-1, the V gene TRBV9, with a tentative D call TRBD1 (6 bases). The CDR3 has 14 residues. The V gene lost 0 bases and the J gene lost 1 base, with 7 bases spanning the gap. Germline loops: CDR1 SGDLS, CDR2 YYNGEE. This CDR3 reads CASSVEGQNTEAFF. The DNA of the CDR3 is TGTGCCAGCAGCGTAGAGGGACAGAACACTGAAGCTTTCTTT.

V and J are TRBV9 and TRBJ2-3; TRBD2 matches 8 bases. V trimming: 3 bases; J trimming: 2 bases; junction bases outside the gene matches: 8. The CDR3 sequence is 16 residues long. The germline gives CDR1 SGDLS, CDR2 YYNGEE. The CDR3 region has the DNA TGTGCCAGCAGCGCATCCGGGACTAGGCTCACAGATACGCAGTATTTT. Translating it yields CASSASGTRLTDTQYF. Looking up the rest from reference TRBV9 and TRBJ2-3 gives the full variable domain: DSGVTQTPKHLITATGQRVTLRCSPRSGDLSVYWYQQSLDQGLQFLIQYYNGEERAKGNILERFSAQQFPDLHSELNLSSLELGDSALYFCASSASGTRLTDTQYFGPGTRLTVL.

This clone was detected a few times. V is TRBV7-8 and J is TRBJ1-2, with a tentative D call TRBD1 (5 bases). This CDR3 has 13 residues. Germline V CDR1 and CDR2: SGHVS, FQNEAQ. Trimming pared 4 bases from V and 4 bases from J, leaving 10 bases between. CDR3: CASSYRQFYGYTF. In nucleotides, the CDR3 is TGTGCCAGCAGCTATCGACAGTTCTATGGCTACACCTTC.

This chain links TRBV7-9 with TRBJ2-1, with TRBD1 as a possible D gene (5 bases). CDR1 is SEHNR and CDR2 is FQNEAQ in the germline V gene (reference sequence). V lost 1 base and J 5 bases, leaving 6 bases between the germline ends. There are 13 residues in the CDR3. The CDR3 DNA reads as TGTGCCAGCAGCTTAGGACAGAACAATGAGCAGTTCTTC. Protein product: CASSLGQNNEQFF.

This clone occurred a few times. The chain combines TRBV7-2 with TRBJ2-3, with 13 bases lining up with TRBD2. CDR3 size: 15 residues. Germline values: CDR1 SGHTA, CDR2 FQGNSA. The J segment lost 8 bases and the V segment lost 5 bases, leaving 7 bases of the junction unmatched. The CDR3: CASSTTSGGAGTQYF. CDR3 in DNA: TGTGCCAGCAGCACCACTAGCGGGGGGGCCGGTACGCAGTATTTT.

The chain is built from TRBV29-1 and TRBJ2-3; 12 bases are shared with TRBD1. The junction had 4 bases not matched to a gene; V was cut back by 6 bases and J by 6 bases. The CDR3 is 13 amino acids. Germline loops: CDR1 SQVTM, CDR2 ANQGSEA. CDR3 in DNA: TGCAGCGTGCCGGGACAGGGGGCGGATACGCAGTATTTT. It encodes CSVPGQGADTQYF.

This clone has only a few counts. V gene TRBV11-2 combines with J gene TRBJ2-4; D is unresolved. The CDR3 spans 12 residues. Trimming pared 5 bases from V and 5 bases from J, leaving 7 bases between. CDR1 and CDR2 (germline): SGHAT, FQNNGV. For the CDR3, the DNA is TGTGCCAGCAGCCTGGCAGAAAACATTCAGTACTTC. This translates into CASSLAENIQYF.

The chain employs TRBV4-1 and TRBJ2-3, with D possibly TRBD2 on 7 matching bases. Germline V gene data show CDR1 as MGHRA and CDR2 as YSYEKL. CDR3 length equals 15 residues. Trimming took 8 bases from V and 3 from J, leaving 18 bases between them. The CDR3 region is CASRAAGAGTDTQYF. CDR3 nucleotide sequence: TGCGCCAGCCGTGCCGCGGGGGCAGGGACAGATACGCAGTATTTT.

This clone has a handful of counts. The chain couples TRBV25-1 to TRBJ2-1; 7 bases fit TRBD1. CDR1 is MGHDK, CDR2 SYGVNS, per germline. CDR3 length: 14 amino acids. The trim removed 3 bases at V and 2 bases at J, leaving 1 base unmatched. CDR3 residues: CASSETGTYNEQFF. In DNA, the CDR3 is TGTGCCAGCAGTGAGACAGGGACCTACAATGAGCAGTTCTTC. Variable domain in full (rest from reference TRBV25-1 and TRBJ2-1): EADIYQTPRYLVIGTGKKITLECSQTMGHDKMYWYQQDPGMELHLIHYSYGVNSTEKGDLSSESTVSRIRTEHFPLTLESARPSHTSQYLCASSETGTYNEQFFGPGTRLTVL.

V and J are TRBV30 and TRBJ2-2; TRBD1 is a possible D gene (5 bases). Germline V gives CDR1 GTSNPN, CDR2 SVGIG (reference sequence). This CDR3 has 14 residues. Trimming took 3 bases from V and 1 from J, leaving 9 bases between them. In DNA form, the CDR3 reads TGTGCCTGGAGACCAACAGGGAACACCGGGGAGCTGTTTTTT. Translation: CAWRPTGNTGELFF.

This clone was counted between two and nine times. This rearrangement joins TRBV7-9 to TRBJ1-1; no definite D call. Trimming shortened V by 10 bases and J by 6 bases, and 21 bases separated the two germline ends. This CDR3 comprises 14 residues. CDR1 is SEHNR, CDR2 FQNEAQ, per germline (reference sequence). DNA for the CDR3: TGTGCCATCGTCATGACACAGAGAGGCGCTGAAGCTTTCTTT. Its translation is CAIVMTQRGAEAFF.

A few counts support this clone. The chain is built from TRBV30 and TRBJ2-7; D remains unclear. V gave up 5 bases and J gave up 3 bases, with 8 bases separating them. CDR3 length: 11 amino acids. From germline, CDR1 is GTSNPN and CDR2 SVGIG (reference sequence). The CDR3 DNA reads TGTGCCTGGTCGACGAGCTACGAGCAGTACTTC. This gives the protein CAWSTSYEQYF.